Sequencing of this TCR beta chain was carried out in a study of somatic mutations in cytotoxic T cells in rheumatoid arthritis. General study findings and limits: About an eighth of the roughly 60 patients had a largest CD8+ clone above 20% of CD8+ cells. Compared with age-matched healthy controls, rheumatoid arthritis patients did not differ significantly in CD8+ T-cell clonality. Among patients with rheumatoid arthritis, but not healthy controls, CD8+ clonality increased with age.

TCRdb's table, derived via immunoSEQ multiplex PCR, lists solely in-frame clones and lacks some. The data hold nearly 11,000 clones, with approximately 84% observed a single time. Remarks on this clone: Its matching antigen is unknown.

V was shortened by 3 bases and J by 8 bases, with 16 bases between the two germline ends. This CDR3 is 15 amino acids long. Germline CDR1 MNHEY, CDR2 SMNVEV (reference sequence). What was sequenced was CD8+ T cells sorted from blood. The chain carries TRBV27 and TRBJ1-4; possible D gene TRBD1, 5 bases. The receptor's source is a woman in her fifties or sixties with rheumatoid arthritis. In DNA, the CDR3 is TGTGCCAGCAGTTTGGTTGCGGGGCTCTACGAAAAACTGTTTTTT. This encodes CASSLVAGLYEKLFF.